This TCR beta chain is from a study of T cell responses to AZD1222 COVID-19 vaccine. Points from the study as a whole: Along spike, vaccine-associated CD4 TCRs were found throughout, with dominance at 160-218 and 743-854.

On this clone: Its matching antigen is unknown.

The assay was immunoSEQ multiplex PCR, and TCRdb's table has in-frame clones only and misses some. In the table there are 100,000 or so clones, around 87% of which are singletons. The CDR3 has 14 residues. Germline CDR1 is KGHSH and CDR2 is LQKENI. V shed 1 base and J shed 2 bases, with 9 bases lying between them. The receptor's source is an adult who received the AZD1222 COVID-19 vaccine. This specimen consisted of peripheral blood, obtained 28 days after the second AZD1222 dose. The rearrangement joins TRBV18 to TRBJ2-7; no definite D call. CDR3 residues: CASSPQRLPYEQYF. The CDR3 DNA reads TGTGCCAGCTCACCACAGCGCTTGCCCTACGAGCAGTACTTC.